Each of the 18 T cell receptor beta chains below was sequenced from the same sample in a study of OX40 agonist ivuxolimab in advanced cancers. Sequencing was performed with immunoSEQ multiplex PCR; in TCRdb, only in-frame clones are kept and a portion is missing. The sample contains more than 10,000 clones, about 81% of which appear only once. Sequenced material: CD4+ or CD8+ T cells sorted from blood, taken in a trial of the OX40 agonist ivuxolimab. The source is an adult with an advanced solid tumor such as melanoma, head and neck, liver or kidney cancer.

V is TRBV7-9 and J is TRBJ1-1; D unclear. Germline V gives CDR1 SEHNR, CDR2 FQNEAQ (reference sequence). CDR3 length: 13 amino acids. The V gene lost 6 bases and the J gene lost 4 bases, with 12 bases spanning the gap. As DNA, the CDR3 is TGTGCCAGCAGTATAATAGAGATCACTGAAGCTTTCTTT. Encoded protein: CASSIIEITEAFF.

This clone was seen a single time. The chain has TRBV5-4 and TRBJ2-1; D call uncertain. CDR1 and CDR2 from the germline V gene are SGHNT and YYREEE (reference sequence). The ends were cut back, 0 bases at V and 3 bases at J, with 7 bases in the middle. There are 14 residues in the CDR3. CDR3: CASSLESVYNEQFF. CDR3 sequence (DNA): TGTGCCAGCAGCTTGGAGTCAGTCTACAATGAGCAGTTCTTC.

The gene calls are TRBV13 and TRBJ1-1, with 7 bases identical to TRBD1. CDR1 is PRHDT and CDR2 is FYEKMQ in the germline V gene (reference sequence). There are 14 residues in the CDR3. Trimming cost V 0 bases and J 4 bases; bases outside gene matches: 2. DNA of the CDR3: TGTGCCAGCAGCTTAGGTGGGACAGTCACTGAAGCTTTCTTT. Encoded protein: CASSLGGTVTEAFF.

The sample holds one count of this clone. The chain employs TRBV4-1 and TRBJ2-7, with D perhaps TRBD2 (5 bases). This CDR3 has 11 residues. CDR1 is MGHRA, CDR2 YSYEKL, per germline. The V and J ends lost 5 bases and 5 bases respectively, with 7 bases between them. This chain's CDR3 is CASSDYDEQYF. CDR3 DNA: TGCGCCAGCAGCGACTACGACGAGCAGTACTTC.

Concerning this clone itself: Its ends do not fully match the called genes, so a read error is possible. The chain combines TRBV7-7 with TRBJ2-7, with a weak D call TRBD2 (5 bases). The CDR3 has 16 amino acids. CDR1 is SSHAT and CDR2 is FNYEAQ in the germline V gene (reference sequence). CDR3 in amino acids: CASSHTREGRLYEQYF. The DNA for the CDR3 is TGTGCTAGCAGCCACACGAGAGAGGGAAGGCTCTACGAGCAGTACTTC.

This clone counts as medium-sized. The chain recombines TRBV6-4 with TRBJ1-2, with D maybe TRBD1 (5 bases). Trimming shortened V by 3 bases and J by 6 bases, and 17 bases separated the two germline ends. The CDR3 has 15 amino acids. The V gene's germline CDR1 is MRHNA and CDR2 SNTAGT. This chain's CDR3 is CASSESAAGGNGYTF. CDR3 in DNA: TGTGCCAGCAGTGAATCGGCGGCCGGGGGAAATGGCTACACCTTC.

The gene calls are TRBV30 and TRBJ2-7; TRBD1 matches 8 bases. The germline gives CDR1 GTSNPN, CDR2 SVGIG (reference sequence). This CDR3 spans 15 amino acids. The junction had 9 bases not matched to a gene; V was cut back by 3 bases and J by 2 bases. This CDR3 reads CAWSPRDRSTYEQYF. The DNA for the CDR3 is TGTGCCTGGAGCCCCAGGGACAGGAGCACCTACGAGCAGTACTTC.

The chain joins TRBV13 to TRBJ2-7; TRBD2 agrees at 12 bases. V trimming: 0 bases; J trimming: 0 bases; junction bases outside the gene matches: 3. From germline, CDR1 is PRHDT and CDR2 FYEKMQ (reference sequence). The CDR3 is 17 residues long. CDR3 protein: CASSLGTSGSLSYEQYF. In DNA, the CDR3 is TGTGCCAGCAGCTTAGGGACTAGCGGGAGCCTCTCCTACGAGCAGTACTTC.

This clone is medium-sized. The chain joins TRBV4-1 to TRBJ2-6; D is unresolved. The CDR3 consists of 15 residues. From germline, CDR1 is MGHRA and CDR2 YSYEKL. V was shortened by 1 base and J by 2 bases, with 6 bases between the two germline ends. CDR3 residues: CASSQANPGANVLTF. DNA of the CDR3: TGCGCCAGCAGCCAAGCCAACCCTGGGGCCAACGTCCTGACTTTC.

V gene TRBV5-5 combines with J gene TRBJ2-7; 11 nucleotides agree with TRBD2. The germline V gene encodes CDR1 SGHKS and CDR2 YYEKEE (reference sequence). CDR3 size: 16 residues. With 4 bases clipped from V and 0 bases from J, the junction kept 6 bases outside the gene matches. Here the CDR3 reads CASSKVGTSGSYEQYF. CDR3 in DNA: TGTGCCAGCAGCAAAGTCGGGACTAGCGGCTCCTACGAGCAGTACTTC.

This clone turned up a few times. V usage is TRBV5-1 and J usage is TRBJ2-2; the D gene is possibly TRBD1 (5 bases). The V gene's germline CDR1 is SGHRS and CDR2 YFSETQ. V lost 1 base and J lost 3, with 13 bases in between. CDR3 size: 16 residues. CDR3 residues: CASSLQRVGDTGELFF. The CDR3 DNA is TGCGCCAGCAGCTTGCAAAGGGTAGGGGACACCGGGGAGCTGTTTTTT.

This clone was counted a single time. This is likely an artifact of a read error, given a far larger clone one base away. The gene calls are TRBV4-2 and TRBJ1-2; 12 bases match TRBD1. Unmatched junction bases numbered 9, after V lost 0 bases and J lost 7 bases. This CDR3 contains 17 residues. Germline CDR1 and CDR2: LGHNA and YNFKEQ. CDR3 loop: CASSQDMGTGGAGGYTF. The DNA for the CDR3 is TGTGCCAGCAGCCAAGATATGGGGACAGGGGGCGCGGGTGGCTACACCTTC.

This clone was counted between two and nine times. The CDR3 DNA follows: TGTGCCAGCAGCCTGAAACTGGGTTCTGATACGCAGTATTTT. Protein sequence: CASSLKLGSDTQYF. The genes are TRBV7-3 and TRBJ2-3; the D is unclear. Germline CDR1 SGHTA, CDR2 FQGTGA. This CDR3 has 14 amino acids. Trimming took 5 bases from V and 6 from J, leaving 15 bases between them.

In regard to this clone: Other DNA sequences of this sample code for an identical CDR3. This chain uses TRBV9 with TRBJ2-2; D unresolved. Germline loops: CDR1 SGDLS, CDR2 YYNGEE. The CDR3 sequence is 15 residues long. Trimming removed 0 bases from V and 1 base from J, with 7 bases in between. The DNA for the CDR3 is TGTGCCAGCAGCGTAGCCGGGCAGAACACCGGGGAGCTGTTTTTT. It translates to CASSVAGQNTGELFF.

In DNA form, the CDR3 reads TGTGCCAGCAGCTTCTTTCTATCGGCGGGGGGTAACACCGGGGAGCTGTTTTTT. It is translated as CASSFFLSAGGNTGELFF. V usage is TRBV7-8 and J usage is TRBJ2-2; TRBD2 matches at 8 bases. The V gene's germline CDR1 is SGHVS and CDR2 FQNEAQ. V lost 3 bases to trimming and J lost 2 bases; unmatched junction nucleotides: 11. The CDR3 runs 18 residues.

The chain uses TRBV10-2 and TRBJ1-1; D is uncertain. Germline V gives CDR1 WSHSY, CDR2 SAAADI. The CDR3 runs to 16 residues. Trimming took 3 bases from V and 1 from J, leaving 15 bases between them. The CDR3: CASSDPTARGNTEAFF. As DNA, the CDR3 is TGCGCCAGCAGTGACCCGACGGCCAGAGGGAACACTGAAGCTTTCTTT.

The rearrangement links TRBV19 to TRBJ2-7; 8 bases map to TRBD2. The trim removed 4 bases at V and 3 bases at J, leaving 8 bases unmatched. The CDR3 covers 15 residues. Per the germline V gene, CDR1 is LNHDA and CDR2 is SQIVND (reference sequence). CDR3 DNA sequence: TGTGCCAGTAGTAACCCACTAGCGGACAACTACGAGCAGTACTTC. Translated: CASSNPLADNYEQYF.

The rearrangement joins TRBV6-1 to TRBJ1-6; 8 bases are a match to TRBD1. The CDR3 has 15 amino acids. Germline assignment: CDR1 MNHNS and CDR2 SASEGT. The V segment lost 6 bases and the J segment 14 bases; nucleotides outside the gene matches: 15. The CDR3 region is CASREMRDRIFTLHF. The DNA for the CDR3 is TGTGCCAGCAGAGAGATGCGGGACAGGATATTCACCCTCCACTTT.